These T cell receptor beta chains were read from a single sample in a study of T cells in Graves' hyperthyroidism and ophthalmopathy. From the multiplex PCR reads, TCRdb called clonotypes with MiXCR, one entry per CDR3 protein. The data contain around 600,000 distinct CDR3 sequences, around 15% of them singletons. Sequencing was performed on blood. The receptors derive from a woman aged 50 to 65 with Graves' ophthalmopathy. Both conserved end residues are part of each CDR3. The D gene is left open where the match is weak. Size tells how often a clone was seen (once, few, many) or the class of an expanded clone, and some rows leave it out.

v_gene	j_gene	abundance	d_gene	CDR3nt	CDR3aa
TRBV6-6	TRBJ2-3	few	-	TGTGCCAGCAGTTACTCGATTATTTTGGATACGCAGTATTTT	CASSYSIILDTQYF
TRBV28	TRBJ2-2	many	-	TGTGCCAGCAGTTTTTTTGCTGAGGCCGGGGAGCTGTTTTTT	CASSFFAEAGELFF
TRBV29-1	TRBJ2-7	-	-	TGCAGCGCCGGGGGAGGCTACGAGCAGTACTTC	CSAGGGYEQYF
TRBV28	TRBJ2-7	few	-	TGTGCCAGCAGCCCAATGCTTCCCTCCTACGAGCAGTACTTC	CASSPMLPSYEQYF
TRBV18	TRBJ2-3	many	TRBD2	TGTGCCAGCTCACGATTAAGCGGGACCACAGATACGCAGTATTTT	CASSRLSGTTDTQYF
TRBV12-3/TRBV12-4	TRBJ2-3	many	TRBD1	TGTGCCAGCAGTTTAAAGTTACACGGGACAGGGGGCACAGATACGCAGTATTTT	CASSLKLHGTGGTDTQYF
TRBV28	TRBJ1-2	many	-	TGTGCCAGCAGTTTGCCCGGAATCGATGGCTACACCTTC	CASSLPGIDGYTF
TRBV3-1	TRBJ2-1	few	TRBD1	TGTGCCAGCAGCCAAGAAAGGGGTAGGACAGGGCGTTTTGTCTCCTACAATGAGCAGTTCTTC	CASSQERGRTGRFVSYNEQFF
TRBV11-1	TRBJ1-2	many	-	TGTGCCAGCAGCCGCTCACAGGGTAACTATGGCTACACCTTC	CASSRSQGNYGYTF
TRBV2	TRBJ2-1	-	TRBD2	TGTGCCAGCAGAGAACTAGCGGGGAACAATGAGCAGTTCTTC	CASRELAGNNEQFF
TRBV10-3	TRBJ2-7	many	-	TGTGCCATCAGTGAGGATCTCGTCTCCTACGAGCAGTACTTC	CAISEDLVSYEQYF
TRBV19	TRBJ2-2	-	TRBD1	TGTGCCAGTACCTCCCCGGGACAGGGAAGCACCGGGGAGCTGTTTTTT	CASTSPGQGSTGELFF
TRBV29-1	TRBJ1-6	few	-	TGCAGCGCTGGGACGGGGAATTCACCCCTCCACTTT	CSAGTGNSPLHF
TRBV20-1	TRBJ2-2	many	TRBD2	TGCAGTGCTAGAGTCCAAGCGGGAGGCACCGGGGAGCTGTTTTTT	CSARVQAGGTGELFF
TRBV3-1	TRBJ2-1	many	TRBD2	TGTGCCAGCAGCCATGTGTCTAGCGGGCCCGTAGAGCAGTTCTTC	CASSHVSSGPVEQFF
TRBV19	TRBJ2-1	-	-	TGTGCCAGTAGTACCGTGGGAGTCCGGGATGAGCAGTTCTTC	CASSTVGVRDEQFF
TRBV7-2	TRBJ2-2	many	-	TGTGCCAGCAGTAAATTAGCGGTGAACACCGGGGAGCTGTTTTTT	CASSKLAVNTGELFF
TRBV7-2	TRBJ2-5	-	-	TGTGCCAGCAGCTTAGACCAAAGGCGGGATCTGTACTTC	CASSLDQRRDLYF
TRBV29-1	TRBJ2-2	many	-	TGCAGCGTTGAAGACGCGCGGAAGAGACGGGCGAACACCGGGGAGCTGTTTTTT	CSVEDARKRRANTGELFF
TRBV19	TRBJ2-7	-	-	TGTGCCAGTAGTATCGGAGGGAACGAGCAGTACTTC	CASSIGGNEQYF
TRBV28	TRBJ1-4	many	TRBD1	TGTGCCAGCAGTTTTCCTGTCCCGGGACAGGGGGCGGATAGGGAAAAACTGTTTTTT	CASSFPVPGQGADREKLFF
TRBV29-1	TRBJ2-1	many	-	TGCAGCGTTGTGGGGCTGTTATACAATGAGCAGTTCTTC	CSVVGLLYNEQFF
TRBV28	TRBJ1-5	many	TRBD1	TGTGCCAGCAGTAAAAGGACAGGCCAAAATCAGCCCCAGCATTTT	CASSKRTGQNQPQHF
TRBV7-9	TRBJ2-7	many	TRBD2	TGTGCCAGCAGCCGACAAACTAGCGGGAGGGCCGAAGAAAAGCAGTACTTC	CASSRQTSGRAEEKQYF
TRBV6-1	TRBJ2-1	many	-	TGTGCCAGCAGTGAAATTATAGGTCTCTCCTACAATGAGCAGTTCTTC	CASSEIIGLSYNEQFF
TRBV20-1	TRBJ1-1	-	-	TGCAGTGCTAGAAGCCCCAATGAAGCTTTCTTT	CSARSPNEAFF
TRBV28	TRBJ2-7	many	-	TGTGCCAGCAGGGGAGAGGTCTTCTACGAGCAGTACTTC	CASRGEVFYEQYF
TRBV6-2/TRBV6-3	TRBJ2-4	-	TRBD2	TGTGCCAGCAGGGAAACTAGCGGGCTAGCCAAAAACATTCAGTACTTC	CASRETSGLAKNIQYF
TRBV28	TRBJ2-7	many	TRBD2	TGTGCCAGCAGTACCCCGGGGGGACCCTACGAGCAGTACTTC	CASSTPGGPYEQYF
TRBV19	TRBJ1-6	once	TRBD1	TGTGCCAGTAGTCTCGGACAGGGCTCACTTCGGGGAAATTCACCCCTCCACTTT	CASSLGQGSLRGNSPLHF
TRBV6-2/TRBV6-3	TRBJ2-1	-	-	TGTGCCAGCAGTTACCGCCGGGATGAGCAGTTCTTC	CASSYRRDEQFF
TRBV13	TRBJ1-2	few	-	TGTGCCAGCAGCTTGGCAGCGGAGGCCCGGAGTGGCTACACCTTC	CASSLAAEARSGYTF
TRBV12-3/TRBV12-4	TRBJ1-5	many	-	TGTGCCAGCAGTTTAGCTTTCAGGGGTAATCAGCCCCAGCATTTT	CASSLAFRGNQPQHF
TRBV2	TRBJ1-6	many	TRBD1	TGTGCCAGCAGAGGACAGGGGCTAGTTACACCCCTCCACTTT	CASRGQGLVTPLHF
TRBV20-1	TRBJ2-1	many	TRBD2	TGCAGTGCTAGGGGACTAGCGGGAATAAATGAGCAGTTCTTC	CSARGLAGINEQFF
TRBV4-1	TRBJ2-3	-	TRBD2	TGCGCCAGCAGCCAAGCCGGACTAGCGGGAGTGGGGACAGATACGCAGTATTTT	CASSQAGLAGVGTDTQYF
TRBV7-9	TRBJ1-4	-	-	TGTGCCAGCAGCTTAGCCCAGGGACGTAATGAAAAACTGTTTTTT	CASSLAQGRNEKLFF
TRBV18	TRBJ2-5	many	-	TGTGCCAGCTCACCACGCCACCAAGAGACCCAGTACTTC	CASSPRHQETQYF
TRBV29-1	TRBJ1-1	few	-	TGCAGCTCTTGTGGGGAACCGGGCCTAGGGACTGAAGCTTTCTTT	CSSCGEPGLGTEAFF
TRBV6-1	TRBJ2-1	many	TRBD2	TGTGCCAGCAACCCAATTAGCGGGGAGAACAATGAGCAGTTCTTC	CASNPISGENNEQFF